This TCR beta chain was documented in a study of monozygotic twins with inflammatory bowel disease. The germline gives CDR1 DFQATT, CDR2 SNEGSKA (reference sequence). CDR3 size: 15 residues. Each sample's cDNA came from eight separate reactions. TCRdb re-called the 5' RACE reads; every CDR3 protein appears as one record, without DNA. Reported are 150,000 to 200,000 distinct CDR3 sequences; the ten largest clones contain 2% to 3%. The sample taken for sequencing was blood. The sequence came from a human donor with ulcerative colitis or Crohn's disease, or a healthy co-twin of an affected twin (not recorded which). The chain couples TRBV20-1 to TRBJ2-3; the TCRdb D gene call, TRBD2, has no DNA to confirm it. The CDR3: CSASSSSGNTDTQYF.